This T cell receptor (beta chain) was recorded in a study of vaccination and CD4 T cells after COVID-19. Overall study context: Overlapping spike peptides of SARS-CoV-2, HCoV-NL63, HCoV-OC43 and HCoV-229E were used, and cells were stimulated with them.

The V end lost 2 bases, the J end lost 13 bases, and 15 bases lay between the germline ends. In germline, CDR1 is SGHTA, CDR2 FQGNSA. The CDR3 has 14 amino acids. Sequenced with the Oncomine TCR Beta short-read assay was DNA taken from cultured CD4+ T cells. TCRdb analysed the PCR reads with MiXCR anew, one entry per CDR3 protein. The sample yields under 13,000 distinct CDR3 sequences, around 23% seen once. Relative to its sample, this clonotype is medium-sized. Its antigen is undetermined. Treatment of the sample: roughly 11-day PBMC culture with coronavirus spike peptide pools or control peptides (ViraFEST assay). After expanding antigen-specific T cells with peptide pools, ViraFEST sequenced their TCRs.

The clonotype originates from a human donor who had recovered from COVID-19. The rearrangement links TRBV7-2 to TRBJ1-6; a possible D gene is TRBD1 (5 bases). The material was CD4+ T cells from blood, cultured in vitro, obtained after SARS-CoV-2 vaccination. CDR3 residues: CASSLFGDSEPLHF. The CDR3 DNA reads as TGTGCCAGCAGCTTATTTGGGGACTCTGAGCCCCTCCACTTT.